One sample yielded the 30 T cell receptor beta chains listed below, sequenced in a study of OX40 agonist ivuxolimab in advanced cancers. This table comes from immunoSEQ multiplex PCR, and its TCRdb copy is limited to in-frame clones, with some not included. The repertoire has about 48,000 clones, about 89% of them found once; the top ten carry around 30%. Source: CD4+ or CD8+ T cells sorted from blood, taken in a trial of the OX40 agonist ivuxolimab. The receptors originated from an adult with an advanced solid tumor such as melanoma, head and neck, liver or kidney cancer.

The J gene is TRBJ1-2, the V gene TRBV5-1, with 12 nucleotides matching TRBD1. V lost 4 bases, J lost 0 bases, and 4 bases stayed unmatched. The CDR3 covers 16 residues. The germline gives CDR1 SGHRS, CDR2 YFSETQ. The CDR3 spells CASSPGQGATNYGYTF. The CDR3 DNA follows: TGCGCCAGCAGCCCGGGACAGGGGGCCACTAACTATGGCTACACCTTC.

The CDR3 region is CASPHPPEQYF. CDR3 bases: TGTGCCAGCCCACACCCACCCGAGCAGTACTTC. The rearrangement joins TRBV21-1 to TRBJ2-7; TRBD1 is the table's D call, not checked against the DNA. TRBV21-1 is a pseudogene. This CDR3 is 11 amino acids long.

This clone was seen once. The chain joins TRBV7-3 to TRBJ2-3, with D possibly matching TRBD2 (6 bases). Germline assignment: CDR1 SGHTA and CDR2 FQGTGA. The CDR3 contains 15 residues. Trimming took off 6 bases at V and 6 bases at J, with 19 bases between the two ends. The CDR3 here is CASSFMEGARDTQYF. The CDR3 DNA is TGTGCCAGCAGTTTCATGGAGGGAGCGCGGGATACGCAGTATTTT.

The genes are TRBV28 and TRBJ2-3, with D unclear. The V gene lost 6 bases and the J gene lost 7 bases, with 11 bases spanning the gap. The CDR3 is made up of 12 amino acids. CDR1 MDHEN and CDR2 SYDVKM come from the germline V gene. The CDR3 here is CASRDPQNTQYF. CDR3 DNA sequence: TGTGCCAGCAGAGACCCACAGAATACGCAGTATTTT.

DNA of the CDR3: TGTGCCAGCAGTTACTTCAGCGAGCAGTTCTTC. Translation: CASSYFSEQFF. The V and J genes are TRBV27 and TRBJ2-1; the D is unclear. CDR1 MNHEY and CDR2 SMNVEV come from the germline V gene (reference sequence). Trimming left V 4 bases short and J 10 bases short, with 8 bases between. This CDR3 contains 11 residues.

In regard to this clone: One end of the junction is discordant with germline, which a read error may explain. The chain carries TRBV4-1 and TRBJ2-7, with 8 nucleotides matching TRBD1. Germline V gives CDR1 MGHRA, CDR2 YSYEKL. The CDR3 extends over 16 amino acids. In DNA, the CDR3 is TGTGCCAGCAGCCAAGATGAACAGGGGGTCTCCTACGAGCAGTACTTC. Translated: CASSQDEQGVSYEQYF.

V gene TRBV2 combines with J gene TRBJ2-7; D gene uncertain. V lost 7 bases and J lost 3, with 16 bases in between. Germline CDR1 SNHLY, CDR2 FYNNEI. The CDR3 runs 14 residues. The CDR3 region has the DNA TGTGCCAGCATCCTCCCAGGTGCTCTCTACGAGCAGTACTTC. Translation gives CASILPGALYEQYF.

This chain joins TRBV19 and TRBJ1-1, with a tentative D call TRBD1 (5 bases). Trimming took 5 bases from V and 4 from J, leaving 11 bases between them. The germline gives CDR1 LNHDA, CDR2 SQIVND (reference sequence). This CDR3 is 13 amino acids long. CDR3 amino acids: CASSLGEITEAFF. CDR3 sequence (DNA): TGTGCCAGTAGTCTGGGGGAGATCACTGAAGCTTTCTTT.

The chain is built from TRBV27 and TRBJ2-7; 9 nucleotides agree with TRBD1. CDR1 and CDR2 (germline): MNHEY, SMNVEV (reference sequence). The CDR3 contains 14 residues. V trimming: 6 bases; J trimming: 4 bases; junction bases outside the gene matches: 7. In DNA, the CDR3 is TGTGCCAGCAGCAATCGGGACAGGGAGTACGAGCAGTACTTC. It encodes CASSNRDREYEQYF.

The chain links TRBV11-2 to TRBJ1-1; D is unresolved. V lost 6 bases to trimming and J lost 6 bases, with 20 bases between them. The CDR3 loop spans 15 amino acids. Germline CDR1 and CDR2: SGHAT and FQNNGV. The CDR3 reads CASRPEIGESSEAFF. The CDR3 DNA follows: TGTGCCAGCAGGCCTGAGATAGGAGAGAGTTCTGAAGCTTTCTTT.

This clone was counted once. This rearrangement joins TRBV27 to TRBJ2-7, with 7 positions matching TRBD2. Germline V gives CDR1 MNHEY, CDR2 SMNVEV (reference sequence). The length of the CDR3 is 15 residues. The V and J ends lost 4 bases and 9 bases, in that order; junction bases with no gene match: 15. This CDR3 is CASSSLQRGVTGQYF. CDR3 nucleotide sequence: TGTGCCAGCAGTTCCCTCCAGCGGGGCGTTACGGGGCAGTACTTC.

The gene calls are TRBV10-3 and TRBJ2-1; D uncertain. This CDR3 has 13 amino acids. From germline, CDR1 is ENHRY and CDR2 SYGVKD. V was cut by 2 bases and J by 0 bases, with 2 bases left in between. The CDR3 bases are TGTGCCATCAGTGAGAACTCCTACAATGAGCAGTTCTTC. This sequence encodes CAISENSYNEQFF.

This clone was counted between two and nine times. V and J are TRBV6-5 and TRBJ1-2; no clear D gene. Looked up from germline, CDR1 is MNHEY and CDR2 is SVGAGI. There are 12 residues in the CDR3. Deletions cut 2 bases from V and 7 bases from J, with 8 bases between. The CDR3 spells CASSYIGSGYTF. CDR3 coding DNA: TGTGCCAGCAGTTACATCGGGAGTGGCTACACCTTC.

The chain uses TRBV27 and TRBJ1-1; D perhaps matches TRBD1 (6 bases). V lost 5 bases, J lost 8 bases, and 18 bases lay in between. The CDR3 runs to 14 residues. Germline values: CDR1 MNHEY, CDR2 SMNVEV (reference sequence). Here the CDR3 reads CASSLGRGLTEAFF. The CDR3 nucleotides read TGTGCCAGCAGTCTGGGGCGGGGGCTGACCGAAGCTTTCTTT.

This chain links TRBV4-1 with TRBJ2-1; D gene uncertain. Trimming left V 4 bases short and J 5 bases short, with 6 bases between. CDR1 is MGHRA and CDR2 is YSYEKL in the germline V gene. The CDR3 totals 12 residues. In DNA form, the CDR3 reads TGCGCCAGCAGCCCACAACACAATGAGCAGTTCTTC. Protein sequence: CASSPQHNEQFF.

This chain connects TRBV6-5 to TRBJ2-1; no clear D gene. This CDR3 has 16 residues. V dropped 4 bases and J dropped 7 bases, with 20 bases sitting between them. The germline V gene encodes CDR1 MNHEY and CDR2 SVGAGI. This CDR3 is CASSSPGLSGLNEQFF. The CDR3 DNA sequence: TGTGCCAGCAGTTCCCCCGGGCTGTCGGGTCTGAATGAGCAGTTCTTC.

V and J are TRBV6-5 and TRBJ1-2; TRBD1 agrees at 7 bases. CDR3 length: 13 residues. J lost 4 bases, V lost 3 bases, and 2 bases had no gene match. The germline V gene has CDR1 MNHEY and CDR2 SVGAGI. In DNA, the CDR3 is TGTGCCAGCAGTTATGAGGGGGCCTATGGCTACACCTTC. Translated: CASSYEGAYGYTF.

This clone showed up just once. The V and J genes are TRBV18 and TRBJ2-7; 12 bases fit TRBD2. The CDR3 consists of 19 residues. Trimming took 2 bases from V and 2 from J; bases not matched to a gene: 13. The germline gives CDR1 KGHSH, CDR2 LQKENI. CDR3 coding DNA: TGTGCCAGCTCACCAAGAGTAGGTTGGAGGACTAGCGGGACCTACGAGCAGTACTTC. This gives the protein CASSPRVGWRTSGTYEQYF. The complete variable domain, with remaining parts taken from reference TRBV18 and TRBJ2-7, reads NAGVMQNPRHLVRRRGQEARLRCSPMKGHSHVYWYRQLPEEGLKFMVYLQKENIIDESGMPKERFSAEFPKEGPSILRIQQVVRGDSAAYFCASSPRVGWRTSGTYEQYFGPGTRLTVT.

V and J are TRBV7-9 and TRBJ1-6; maybe TRBD1 (5 bases). V was shortened by 2 bases and J by 8 bases, with 13 bases between the two germline ends. The CDR3 totals 15 residues. CDR1 is SEHNR, CDR2 FQNEAQ, per germline (reference sequence). CDR3 in DNA: TGTGCCAGCAGCTTAATGCAGGGTTGGGATTCACCCCTCCACTTT. Translating gives CASSLMQGWDSPLHF.

CDR3 DNA: TGTGCCAGCAGCTTTAACCTGGGCAGGGGGGAGTACCAGGACGAGCAGTACTTC. Its protein is CASSFNLGRGEYQDEQYF. The chain joins TRBV5-8 to TRBJ2-7, with D perhaps matching TRBD1 (7 bases). There are 18 residues in the CDR3. Germline assignment: CDR1 SGHTS and CDR2 YDEGEE. Trimming removed 2 bases at V and 5 bases at J, with 26 bases between.

This chain joins TRBV19 and TRBJ2-6; possible D gene TRBD1, 6 bases. The CDR3 has 18 residues. The germline CDR1 and CDR2 sequences are LNHDA and SQIVND (reference sequence). Trimming took off 6 bases at V and 0 bases at J, with 18 bases between the two ends. The CDR3 protein is CASRYRATNPSGANVLTF. The CDR3, as DNA: TGTGCCAGTAGATACAGGGCGACTAATCCCTCTGGGGCCAACGTCCTGACTTTC.

This clone was seen a few times. The J gene is TRBJ1-2, the V gene TRBV29-1; D is unclear. Deletions cut 5 bases from V and 4 bases from J, with 5 bases between. Germline loops: CDR1 SQVTM, CDR2 ANQGSEA. The CDR3 is made up of 10 amino acids. CDR3 coding DNA: TGCAGCGTTAACTCCTATGGCTACACCTTC. Protein product: CSVNSYGYTF.

Comments on this clone: The junction and the germline gene differ at one end; a read error may be behind it. This chain joins TRBV7-7 and TRBJ2-7; D is uncertain. Germline assignment: CDR1 SSHAT and CDR2 FNYEAQ (reference sequence). There are 15 residues in the CDR3. CDR3 loop: CASSAPTAQEYEQYF. In DNA form, the CDR3 reads TGTGCTAGCAGCGCCCCGACTGCGCAGGAGTACGAGCAGTACTTC.

CDR3 bases: TGTGCCAGCAGAACGGGGGACCCCTATGGCTACACCTTC. Protein sequence: CASRTGDPYGYTF. V is TRBV27 and J is TRBJ1-2; D may be TRBD1 (5 bases). The CDR3 has 13 residues. V shed 6 bases and J shed 4 bases, with 12 bases lying between them. Looked up from germline, CDR1 is MNHEY and CDR2 is SMNVEV (reference sequence).

V is TRBV4-1 and J is TRBJ2-2, with D possibly being TRBD2 (6 bases). Germline V gene sequence: CDR1 MGHRA, CDR2 YSYEKL. There are 16 residues in the CDR3. Trimming left V 1 base short and J 0 bases short, with 9 bases between. The CDR3 here is CASSQAGGANTGELFF. The CDR3 DNA is TGCGCCAGCAGCCAAGCTGGAGGGGCGAACACCGGGGAGCTGTTTTTT.

This chain connects TRBV18 to TRBJ1-5; D is perhaps TRBD1 (5 bases). Germline V gives CDR1 KGHSH, CDR2 LQKENI. This CDR3 region has 14 residues. Trimming left V 3 bases short and J 1 base short, with 7 bases between. For the CDR3, the DNA is TGTGCCAGCTCACCCGGGGGAAGCAATCAGCCCCAGCATTTT. This gives the protein CASSPGGSNQPQHF.

The gene calls are TRBV28 and TRBJ1-1; possibly TRBD1 for D (6 bases). Trimming took off 3 bases at V and 4 bases at J, with 9 bases between the two ends. CDR1 is MDHEN and CDR2 is SYDVKM in the germline V gene. The CDR3 spans 13 residues. The DNA for the CDR3 is TGTGCCAGCAGTTTGAGAGGGGGCACTGAAGCTTTCTTT. Protein product: CASSLRGGTEAFF. The complete variable domain, with remaining parts taken from reference TRBV28 and TRBJ1-1, reads DVKVTQSSRYLVKRTGEKVFLECVQDMDHENMFWYRQDPGLGLRLIYFSYDVKMKEKGDIPEGYSVSREKKERFSLILESASTNQTSMYLCASSLRGGTEAFFGQGTRLTVV.

The chain joins TRBV7-9 to TRBJ2-7, with unresolved D. CDR3 length: 14 amino acids. Germline V gene lookup returns CDR1 SEHNR and CDR2 FQNEAQ (reference sequence). The V end was cut by 4 bases, the J end by 2 bases, with 12 bases between. CDR3 in DNA: TGTGCCAGCAGCTCGAATCTACCTACCTACGAGCAGTACTTC. It codes for CASSSNLPTYEQYF.

Only one count was recorded for this clone. The chain is built from TRBV6-1 and TRBJ2-7; 11 nucleotides agree with TRBD1. The germline CDR1 and CDR2 sequences are MNHNS and SASEGT. The junction had 8 bases not matched to a gene; V was cut back by 4 bases and J by 6 bases. The CDR3 has 15 residues. This chain's CDR3 is CASSGWGDRGTEQYF. The CDR3 DNA follows: TGTGCCAGCAGTGGGTGGGGGGACAGGGGGACCGAGCAGTACTTC.

The V gene is TRBV6-1, the J gene TRBJ2-3; 9 bases map to TRBD2. In germline, CDR1 is MNHNS, CDR2 SASEGT. This CDR3 comprises 16 residues. Unmatched junction bases numbered 5, after V lost 3 bases and J lost 1 base. The CDR3 reads CASSDWAGGRTDTQYF. The DNA of the CDR3 is TGTGCCAGCAGTGATTGGGCGGGGGGGCGCACAGATACGCAGTATTTT.